A selection of T cell receptor beta chains follows, all from one sample in a study of blood T cell repertoires in COVID-19. Measured with immunoSEQ multiplex PCR; TCRdb has only the in-frame clones, and not every one. This sample has roughly 32,000 clones, with 90% found just once. The sequenced sample was peripheral blood. These receptors all stem from a man aged 65 to 79 with active or convalescent COVID-19. Each CDR3 is given with its conserved first and last residue. The order of the fields is V gene, clone size, J gene, CDR3 length, D gene, CDR3 DNA, CDR3 protein. A D gene is named only where the DNA matches it firmly. For some rows the clone size is stated as once, few or many, or as a class when expanded; others skip it.

v_gene: TRBV29-1
abundance: -
j_gene: TRBJ2-1
len: 13
d_gene: TRBD2
CDR3nt: TGCAGCGTTGAAGGAACTAGCGGAAATGAGCAGTTCTTC
CDR3aa: CSVEGTSGNEQFF

v_gene: TRBV28
abundance: -
j_gene: TRBJ1-2
len: 16
d_gene: TRBD1
CDR3nt: TGTGCCAGCAGGGTGACAGGGAAGGGAAACTCCTATGGCTACACCTTC
CDR3aa: CASRVTGKGNSYGYTF

v_gene: TRBV7-2
abundance: -
j_gene: TRBJ1-2
len: 14
d_gene: -
CDR3nt: TGTGCCAGCAGCTTAGGAGGGATTGGCTATGGCTACACCTTC
CDR3aa: CASSLGGIGYGYTF

v_gene: TRBV7-2
abundance: -
j_gene: TRBJ1-1
len: 14
d_gene: TRBD1
CDR3nt: TGTGCCAGCAGCTCCCGGACAGGGGTCACTGAAGCTTTCTTT
CDR3aa: CASSSRTGVTEAFF

v_gene: TRBV5-1
abundance: -
j_gene: TRBJ2-3
len: 16
d_gene: -
CDR3nt: TGCGCCAGCAGCTTCCGGACAGCCCCCTACACAGATACGCAGTATTTT
CDR3aa: CASSFRTAPYTDTQYF

v_gene: TRBV18
abundance: -
j_gene: TRBJ1-2
len: 15
d_gene: TRBD1
CDR3nt: TGTGCCAGCTCACCAAGGACAGGGGAGGGCTATGGCTACACCTTC
CDR3aa: CASSPRTGEGYGYTF

v_gene: TRBV6-5
abundance: -
j_gene: TRBJ1-1
len: 13
d_gene: -
CDR3nt: TGTGCCAGCAGTCCCCCGGAGGGCACTGAAGCTTTCTTT
CDR3aa: CASSPPEGTEAFF

v_gene: TRBV18
abundance: -
j_gene: TRBJ2-3
len: 16
d_gene: TRBD2
CDR3nt: TGTGCCAGCTCACCACTTACTAGCGGGGGCACAGATACGCAGTATTTT
CDR3aa: CASSPLTSGGTDTQYF

v_gene: TRBV7-9
abundance: -
j_gene: TRBJ1-2
len: 12
d_gene: -
CDR3nt: TGTGCCAGCCAGGGTTCTAACTATGGCTACACCTTC
CDR3aa: CASQGSNYGYTF

v_gene: TRBV7-9
abundance: -
j_gene: TRBJ1-2
len: 16
d_gene: -
CDR3nt: TGTGCCAGCAGTCCCTCGCGGGTTCCGACCCACTATGGCTACACCTTC
CDR3aa: CASSPSRVPTHYGYTF

v_gene: TRBV7-2
abundance: -
j_gene: TRBJ2-1
len: 16
d_gene: TRBD1
CDR3nt: TGTGCCAGCAGCTCCAGACAGGGAAGCTCCTACAATGAGCAGTTCTTC
CDR3aa: CASSSRQGSSYNEQFF

v_gene: TRBV29-1
abundance: once
j_gene: TRBJ1-2
len: 13
d_gene: -
CDR3nt: TGCAGCGTTGTGGGGCAGACTAACTATGGCTACACCTTC
CDR3aa: CSVVGQTNYGYTF

v_gene: TRBV11-2
abundance: -
j_gene: TRBJ1-2
len: 15
d_gene: -
CDR3nt: TGTGCCAGCAGCCTCCTAGGCCCAACTAACTATGGCTACACCTTC
CDR3aa: CASSLLGPTNYGYTF

v_gene: TRBV5-4
abundance: -
j_gene: TRBJ2-1
len: 16
d_gene: -
CDR3nt: TGTGCCAGCAGCGAGGGAAGCGCAGCTACCTACAATGAGCAGTTCTTC
CDR3aa: CASSEGSAATYNEQFF